Sequencing of this T cell receptor beta chain was carried out in a study of blood T cell repertoires in COVID-19. Overall study context: Specimens from acute and convalescent COVID-19 originated in the United States, Italy and Spain. In each case, the material was cDNA or gDNA derived from T cells, B-cell-depleted T cells, or PBMCs.

Original processing notes: From reference gene primer amplification, estimates of nucleated cell counts were derived. Libraries were prepared by immunoSEQ multiplex PCR; TCRdb keeps only in-frame clonotypes and omits some of them. V, J and clone size reflect that table, while D and trimming were determined from the DNA. The sample holds about 200,000 clones, roughly 90% seen once. Germline V gene lookup returns CDR1 SGHRS and CDR2 YFSETQ. The V and J ends lost 3 bases and 5 bases respectively, with 19 bases between them. CDR3 length: 16 residues. The rearrangement joins TRBV5-1 to TRBJ2-3, with D perhaps matching TRBD2 (6 bases). The sample was peripheral blood. This TCR derives from a man between 60 and 75 years old who had recovered from COVID-19. The DNA for the CDR3 is TGCGCCAGCAGCTCCACCGCTAGTGGAGGGATAGATACGCAGTATTTT. Translation: CASSSTASGGIDTQYF.